This T cell receptor (beta chain) was documented in a study of T-cell memory formation after mild COVID-19. Germline CDR1 reads SGHNT; CDR2 reads YYREEE (reference sequence). This CDR3 contains 15 residues. The V segment lost 4 bases and the J segment 7 bases; nucleotides outside the gene matches: 9. This clonotype was detected only a few times. Its cognate antigen is unknown. TCRdb redid the calling of the 5' RACE reads with MiXCR, one entry per CDR3 protein. In the table there are hundreds of thousands of distinct CDR3 sequences, roughly 20% of which are singletons. Notes on the study in general: CD4+ contracting clones were found mainly in CM and EM, and CD8+ ones in EMRA.

The source material was PBMCs or a T cell subset sorted from them (not recorded which). This receptor was identified in an adult woman who had mild COVID-19 (a few samples of this study predate the infection). Cell type and time point are not known. This chain joins TRBV5-4 and TRBJ2-1, with 9 bases fitting TRBD2. The CDR3: CASSRGGARDNEQFF. In nucleotides, the CDR3 is TGTGCCAGCAGCCGCGGGGGGGCCAGAGATAATGAGCAGTTCTTC.